This TCR beta chain was sequenced in a study of memory CD8 T cells in hepatitis C reinfection. Time point in this sample: late/post reinfection, 12 to 24 weeks after detection. Sorted cells were sequenced directly ex vivo without any in vitro expansion. Control naive CD8 T cells came from two donors at all three reinfection time points. CDR1 is MNHEY and CDR2 is SVGAGI in the germline V gene. This CDR3 region has 13 residues. After removal of 4 bases from V and 4 bases from J, the junction contained 3 bases not matched to a gene. Profiling relied on immunoSEQ multiplex PCR, and the TCRdb table lists in-frame clones only, not all of them. The sample shows approximately 46,000 clones, roughly 89% of them seen only once.

Material for sequencing was naive CD8+ T cells sorted from blood. The clonotype originates from a man aged 18-30 years with hepatitis C virus infection. The rearrangement uses TRBV6-5 and TRBJ2-7; 8 bases fit TRBD2. CDR3 sequence reads: CASSWTSNYEQYF. The CDR3 DNA reads TGTGCCAGCAGTTGGACTAGCAATTACGAGCAGTACTTC.